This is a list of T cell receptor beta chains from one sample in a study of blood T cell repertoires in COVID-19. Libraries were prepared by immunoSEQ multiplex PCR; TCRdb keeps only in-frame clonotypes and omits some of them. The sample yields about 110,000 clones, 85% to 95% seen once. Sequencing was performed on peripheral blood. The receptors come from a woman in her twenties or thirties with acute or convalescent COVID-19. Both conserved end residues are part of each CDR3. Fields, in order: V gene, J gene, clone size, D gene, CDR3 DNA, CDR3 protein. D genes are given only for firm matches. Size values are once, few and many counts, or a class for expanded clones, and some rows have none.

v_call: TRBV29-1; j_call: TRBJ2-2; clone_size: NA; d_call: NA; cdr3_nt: TGCAGCGGGGACTGGACCGGGGAGCTGTTTTTT; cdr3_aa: CSGDWTGELFF
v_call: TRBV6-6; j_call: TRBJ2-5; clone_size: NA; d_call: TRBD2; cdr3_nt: TGTGCCAGCAGTCCTATCCCGGGACTAGTGGGTTCAGAGACCCAGTACTTC; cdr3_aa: CASSPIPGLVGSETQYF
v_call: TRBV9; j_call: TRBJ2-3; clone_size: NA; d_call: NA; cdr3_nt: TGTGCCAGCAGCGACGACAGAGCCTCAGATACGCAGTATTTT; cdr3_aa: CASSDDRASDTQYF
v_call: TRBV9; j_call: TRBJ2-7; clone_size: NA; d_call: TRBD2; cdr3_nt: TGTGCCAGCAGCTCCGGACTAGCGGGAGGATTATACGAGCAGTACTTC; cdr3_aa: CASSSGLAGGLYEQYF
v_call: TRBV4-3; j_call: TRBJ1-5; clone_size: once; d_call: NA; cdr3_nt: TGCGCCAGCAGCCAAGGCTCAGGCAATCAGCCCCAGCATTTT; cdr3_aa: CASSQGSGNQPQHF
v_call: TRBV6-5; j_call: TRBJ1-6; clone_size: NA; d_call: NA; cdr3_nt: TGTGCCAGCAGTTACTCTCAGGGCGTTTATAATTCACCCCTCCACTTT; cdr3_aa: CASSYSQGVYNSPLHF
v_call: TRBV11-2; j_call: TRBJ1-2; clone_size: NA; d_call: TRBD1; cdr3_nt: TGTGCCAGCAGCCTTATAGGGGGCGGCTACACCTTC; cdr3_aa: CASSLIGGGYTF
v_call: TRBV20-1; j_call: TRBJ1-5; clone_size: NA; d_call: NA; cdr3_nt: TGCAGTGCTAGTGAACAGGGAAGGGTCGATCAGCCCCAGCATTTT; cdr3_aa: CSASEQGRVDQPQHF
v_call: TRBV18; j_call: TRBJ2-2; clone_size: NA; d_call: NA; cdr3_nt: TGTGCCAGCTCACCACCGGAACAGTCGAACACCGGGGAGCTGTTTTTT; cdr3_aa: CASSPPEQSNTGELFF
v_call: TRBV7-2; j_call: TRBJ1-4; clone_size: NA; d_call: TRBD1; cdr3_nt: TGTGCCAGCAGCCCACGGGAGGGGGCAGCTAATGAAAAACTGTTTTTT; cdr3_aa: CASSPREGAANEKLFF
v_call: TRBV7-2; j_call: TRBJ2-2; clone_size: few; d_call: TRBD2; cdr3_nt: TGTGCCAGCAGCCTAGGACTAGCGGGAGGTAGCACCGGGGAGCTGTTTTTT; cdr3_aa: CASSLGLAGGSTGELFF
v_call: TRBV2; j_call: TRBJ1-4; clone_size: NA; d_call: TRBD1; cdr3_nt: TGTGCCAGCAAAAACCCAGACAGGGCAACTAATGAAAAACTGTTTTTT; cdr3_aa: CASKNPDRATNEKLFF
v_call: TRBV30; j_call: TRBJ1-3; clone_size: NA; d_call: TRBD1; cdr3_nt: TGTGCCTGGGCGACAGGGGTGGCTGGAAACACCATATATTTT; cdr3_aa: CAWATGVAGNTIYF
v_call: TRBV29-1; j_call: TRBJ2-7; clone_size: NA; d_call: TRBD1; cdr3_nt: TGCAGCGTTGAAGTGGACAGGGTCTACGAGCAGTACTTC; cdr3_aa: CSVEVDRVYEQYF
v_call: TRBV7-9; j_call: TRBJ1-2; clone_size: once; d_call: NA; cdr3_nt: TGTGCCAGCAGCTTCTCAGACTATGGCTACACCTTC; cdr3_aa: CASSFSDYGYTF
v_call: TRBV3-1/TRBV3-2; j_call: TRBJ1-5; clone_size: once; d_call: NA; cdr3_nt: TGTGCCAGCAGCCAGAACTCAGGGTTTAATCAGCCCCAGCATTTT; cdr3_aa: CASSQNSGFNQPQHF
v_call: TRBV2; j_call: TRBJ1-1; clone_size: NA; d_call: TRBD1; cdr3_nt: TGTGCCAGCATCCTTGAGGGAGGGCAGGGGGCCGCCGAAGCTTTCTTT; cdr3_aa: CASILEGGQGAAEAFF
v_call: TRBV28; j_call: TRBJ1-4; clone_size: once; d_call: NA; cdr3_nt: TGTGCCAGCAGTTTAGGGGGGGTAGGTGAAAAACTGTTTTTT; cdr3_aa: CASSLGGVGEKLFF
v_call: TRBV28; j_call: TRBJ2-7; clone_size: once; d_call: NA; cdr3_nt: TGTGCCAGCAACAGGAGTCCCCGCTACGAGCAGTACTTC; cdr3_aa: CASNRSPRYEQYF
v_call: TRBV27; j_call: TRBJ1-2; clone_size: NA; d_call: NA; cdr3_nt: TGTGCCAGCAGTCCTTCCAGAAACTATGGCTACACCTTC; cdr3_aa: CASSPSRNYGYTF
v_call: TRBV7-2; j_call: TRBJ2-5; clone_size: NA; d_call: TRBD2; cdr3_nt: TGTGCCAGCAGCTTAGTCTTAGCGGGGGGGCCGGTGCGAAAGACCCAGTACTTC; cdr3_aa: CASSLVLAGGPVRKTQYF
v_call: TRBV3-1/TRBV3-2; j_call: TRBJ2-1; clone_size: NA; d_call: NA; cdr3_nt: TGTGCCAGCAGCCAAGCGGGGGGCCGAAATGAGCAGTTCTTC; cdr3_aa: CASSQAGGRNEQFF
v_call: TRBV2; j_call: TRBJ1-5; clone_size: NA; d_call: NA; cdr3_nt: TGTGCCTCCAGGGCGGGGGGGTCCCAGCATTTT; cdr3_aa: CASRAGGSQHF
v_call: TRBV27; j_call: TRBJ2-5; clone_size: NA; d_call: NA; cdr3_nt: TGTGCCAGCAGTTTGATGCTCGGGAGCCAAGAGACCCAGTACTTC; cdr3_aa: CASSLMLGSQETQYF
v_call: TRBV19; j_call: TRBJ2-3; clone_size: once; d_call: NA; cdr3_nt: TGTGCCAGTAGTACCCGGGGAAGGCTGACAGATACGCAGTATTTT; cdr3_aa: CASSTRGRLTDTQYF
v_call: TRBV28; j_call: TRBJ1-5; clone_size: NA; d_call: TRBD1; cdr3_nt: TGTGCCAGCAGGCGGACAGGGTTTGTCGTTTTAGGCAATCAGCCCCAGCATTTT; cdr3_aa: CASRRTGFVVLGNQPQHF
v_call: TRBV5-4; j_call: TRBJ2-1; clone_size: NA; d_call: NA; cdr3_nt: TGTGCCAGCAGCCCGAGCTCCTACAATGAGCAGTTCTTC; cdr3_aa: CASSPSSYNEQFF
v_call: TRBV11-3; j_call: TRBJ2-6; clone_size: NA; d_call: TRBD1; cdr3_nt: TGTGCCAGCAGCTGGACAGGGCAAGGGGCCAACGTCCTGACTTTC; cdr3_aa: CASSWTGQGANVLTF
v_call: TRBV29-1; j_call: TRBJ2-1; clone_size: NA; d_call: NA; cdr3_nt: TGCAGCGTTGAAGAGGACAATTCCTACAATGAGCAGTTCTTC; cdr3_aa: CSVEEDNSYNEQFF
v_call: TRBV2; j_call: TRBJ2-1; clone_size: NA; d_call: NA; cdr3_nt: TGTGCCAGCAGTGTTCGTCAGGGCAATGAGCAGTTCTTC; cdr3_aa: CASSVRQGNEQFF
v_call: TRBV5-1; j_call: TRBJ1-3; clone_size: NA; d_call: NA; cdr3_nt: TGCGCCAGCAGCGTACGGACAGACTCTGGAAACACCATATATTTT; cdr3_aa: CASSVRTDSGNTIYF
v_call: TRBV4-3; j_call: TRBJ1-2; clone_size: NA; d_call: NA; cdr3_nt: TGCGCCAGCAGCCCGACCGGCGGGGCCTTATATGGCTACACCTTC; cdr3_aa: CASSPTGGALYGYTF
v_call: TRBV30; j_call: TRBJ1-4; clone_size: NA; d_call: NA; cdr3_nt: TGTGCCTGGAGTATAAACAGGGTGGGACCTAATGAAAAACTGTTTTTT; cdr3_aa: CAWSINRVGPNEKLFF
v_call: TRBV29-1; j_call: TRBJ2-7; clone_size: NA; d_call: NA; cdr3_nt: TGCAGCGTTGATTCCCAGGACTACGAGCAGTACTTC; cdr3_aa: CSVDSQDYEQYF
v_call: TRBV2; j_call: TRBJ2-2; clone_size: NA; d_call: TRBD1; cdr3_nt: TGTGCCAGCAGTGGGGACAGGGGTCCCGGGGAGCTGTTTTTT; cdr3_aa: CASSGDRGPGELFF
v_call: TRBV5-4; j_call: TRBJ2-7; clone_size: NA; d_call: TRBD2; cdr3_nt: TGTGCCAGCAGCTTTGGGGAGCGGGAGAAGGGCTCCTACGAGCAGTACTTC; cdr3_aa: CASSFGEREKGSYEQYF
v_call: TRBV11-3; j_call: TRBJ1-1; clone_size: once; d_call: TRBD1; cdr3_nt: TGTGCCAGCAGCTTAGTTGACAGGGCGGAAGCTTTCTTT; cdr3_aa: CASSLVDRAEAFF
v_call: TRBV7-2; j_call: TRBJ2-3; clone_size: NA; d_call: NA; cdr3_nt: TGTGCCAGCAGCTTAGCGTCGGGCAGGGTAGCAGATACGCAGTATTTT; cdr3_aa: CASSLASGRVADTQYF
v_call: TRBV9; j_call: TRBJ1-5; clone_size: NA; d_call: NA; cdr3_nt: TGTGCCAGCAGCGTAGGGACAGAACTCAATCAGCCCCAGCATTTT; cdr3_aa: CASSVGTELNQPQHF
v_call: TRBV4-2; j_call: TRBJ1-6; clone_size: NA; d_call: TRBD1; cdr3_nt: TGTGCCAGCAGCCAAGGGACAGGGTCAGGTAATTCACCCCTCCACTTT; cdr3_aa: CASSQGTGSGNSPLHF
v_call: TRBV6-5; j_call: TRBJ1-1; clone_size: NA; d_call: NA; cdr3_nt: TGTGCCAGCAGTTCCCCCTTTGAAGCTTTCTTT; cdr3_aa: CASSSPFEAFF
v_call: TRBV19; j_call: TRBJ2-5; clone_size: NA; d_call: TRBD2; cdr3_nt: TGTGCCAGTAGTATAGGGACTAGCGGGGGGGCAGAGACCCAGTACTTC; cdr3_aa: CASSIGTSGGAETQYF
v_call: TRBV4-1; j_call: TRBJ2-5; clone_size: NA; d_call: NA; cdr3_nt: TGCGCCAGCAGCCACAACACGTTACAAGAGACCCAGTACTTC; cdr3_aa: CASSHNTLQETQYF
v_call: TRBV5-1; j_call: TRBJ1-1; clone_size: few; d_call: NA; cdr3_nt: TGCGCCAGCAGCTTGGGGACTCAGGCGGCTTTCTTT; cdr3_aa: CASSLGTQAAFF
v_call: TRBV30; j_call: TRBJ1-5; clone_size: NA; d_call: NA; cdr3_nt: TGTGCCTGGAACAGGGCGGACAGCAATCAGCCCCAGCATTTT; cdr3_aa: CAWNRADSNQPQHF
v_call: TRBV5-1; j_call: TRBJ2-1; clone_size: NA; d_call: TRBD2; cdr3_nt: TGCGCCAGTCGGAGGGAGGGGAGTGAGCAGTTCTTC; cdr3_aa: CASRREGSEQFF